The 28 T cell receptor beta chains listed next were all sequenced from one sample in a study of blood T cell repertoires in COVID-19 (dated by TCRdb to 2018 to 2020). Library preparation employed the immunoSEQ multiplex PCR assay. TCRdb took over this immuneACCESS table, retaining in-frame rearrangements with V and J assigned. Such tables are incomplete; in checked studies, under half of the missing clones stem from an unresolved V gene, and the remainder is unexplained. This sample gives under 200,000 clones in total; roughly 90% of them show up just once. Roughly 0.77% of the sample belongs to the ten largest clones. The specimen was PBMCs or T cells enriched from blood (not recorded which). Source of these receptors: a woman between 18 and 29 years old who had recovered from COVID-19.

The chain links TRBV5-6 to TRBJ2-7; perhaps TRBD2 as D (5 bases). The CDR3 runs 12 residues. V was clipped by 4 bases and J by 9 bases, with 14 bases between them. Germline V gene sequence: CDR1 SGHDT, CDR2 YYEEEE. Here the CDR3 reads CASSRIPGGQYF. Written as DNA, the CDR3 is TGTGCCAGCAGCCGGATCCCCGGAGGGCAGTACTTC.

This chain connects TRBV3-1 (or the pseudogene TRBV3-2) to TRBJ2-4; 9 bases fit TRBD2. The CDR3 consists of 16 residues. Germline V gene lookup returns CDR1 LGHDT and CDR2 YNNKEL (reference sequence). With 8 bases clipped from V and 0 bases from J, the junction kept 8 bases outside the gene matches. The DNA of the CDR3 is TGTGCCAGCGGGGTAGCGGGAGAGCTAGCCAAAAACATTCAGTACTTC. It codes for CASGVAGELAKNIQYF.

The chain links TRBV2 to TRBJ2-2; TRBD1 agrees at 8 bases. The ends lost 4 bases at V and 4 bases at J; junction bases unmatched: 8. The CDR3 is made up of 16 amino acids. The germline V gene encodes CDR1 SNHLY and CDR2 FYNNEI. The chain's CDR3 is CASSGLADRVTGELFF. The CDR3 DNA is TGTGCCAGCAGTGGATTAGCGGACAGGGTCACCGGGGAGCTGTTTTTT.

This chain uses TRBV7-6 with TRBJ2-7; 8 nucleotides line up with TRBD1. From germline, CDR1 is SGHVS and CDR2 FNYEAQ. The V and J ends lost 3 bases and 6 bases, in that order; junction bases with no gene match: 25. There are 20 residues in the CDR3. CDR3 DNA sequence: TGTGCCAGCAGCTTCCCACCCCCGGGACAGGCGGGCGACCGGTCGGTCGAGCAGTACTTC. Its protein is CASSFPPPGQAGDRSVEQYF.

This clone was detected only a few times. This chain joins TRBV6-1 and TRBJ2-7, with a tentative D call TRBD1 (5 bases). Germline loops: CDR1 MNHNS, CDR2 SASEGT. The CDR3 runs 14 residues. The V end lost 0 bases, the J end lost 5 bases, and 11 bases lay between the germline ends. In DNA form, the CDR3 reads TGTGCCAGCAGTGAAGCGCAGGGATCTCACGAGCAGTACTTC. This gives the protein CASSEAQGSHEQYF.

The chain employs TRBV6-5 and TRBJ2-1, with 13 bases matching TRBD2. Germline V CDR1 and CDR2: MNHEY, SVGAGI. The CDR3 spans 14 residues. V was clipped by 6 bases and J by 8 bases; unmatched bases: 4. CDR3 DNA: TGTGCCAGCAGGGGACTAGCGGGATTGGATGAGCAGTTCTTC. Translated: CASRGLAGLDEQFF.

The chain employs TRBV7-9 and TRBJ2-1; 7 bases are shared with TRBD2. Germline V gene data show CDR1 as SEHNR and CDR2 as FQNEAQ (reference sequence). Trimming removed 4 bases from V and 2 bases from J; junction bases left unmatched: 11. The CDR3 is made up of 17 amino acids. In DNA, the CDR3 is TGTGCCAGCAGCTCGGTTAATGGGAGGGGAACCTACAATGAGCAGTTCTTC. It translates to CASSSVNGRGTYNEQFF.

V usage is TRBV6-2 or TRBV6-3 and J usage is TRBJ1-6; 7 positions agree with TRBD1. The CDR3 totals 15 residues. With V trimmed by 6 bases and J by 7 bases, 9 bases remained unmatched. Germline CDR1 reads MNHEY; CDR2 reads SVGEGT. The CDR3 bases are TGTGCCAGCAGCATACTAGGGACAGCCAATTCACCCCTCCACTTT. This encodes CASSILGTANSPLHF.

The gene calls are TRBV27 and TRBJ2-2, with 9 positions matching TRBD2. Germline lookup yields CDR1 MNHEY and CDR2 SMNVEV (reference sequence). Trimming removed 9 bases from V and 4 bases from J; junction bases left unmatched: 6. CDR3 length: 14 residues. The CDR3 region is CASFAAGGTGELFF. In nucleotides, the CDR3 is TGTGCCAGTTTTGCAGCGGGAGGCACCGGGGAGCTGTTTTTT.

CDR3 nucleotide sequence: TGTGCCAGCAGCGTAGTTGGTAGCGGGACTCCTCAAACAGATACGCAGTATTTT. Translated, it gives CASSVVGSGTPQTDTQYF. V gene TRBV9 combines with J gene TRBJ2-3; TRBD2 aligns across 8 bases. Germline-derived CDR1 and CDR2 are SGDLS and YYNGEE. The CDR3 is 18 amino acids. The trim removed 0 bases at V and 3 bases at J, leaving 12 bases unmatched. The full variable domain, with the rest looked up from reference TRBV9 and TRBJ2-3, is DSGVTQTPKHLITATGQRVTLRCSPRSGDLSVYWYQQSLDQGLQFLIQYYNGEERAKGNILERFSAQQFPDLHSELNLSSLELGDSALYFCASSVVGSGTPQTDTQYFGPGTRLTVL.

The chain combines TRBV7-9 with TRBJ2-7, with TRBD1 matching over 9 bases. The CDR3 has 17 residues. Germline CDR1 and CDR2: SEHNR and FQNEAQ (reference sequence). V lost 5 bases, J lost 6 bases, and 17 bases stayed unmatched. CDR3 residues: CASSRKIRDRDDGEQYF. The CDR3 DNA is TGTGCCAGCAGCCGTAAAATCCGGGACAGGGACGATGGCGAGCAGTACTTC.

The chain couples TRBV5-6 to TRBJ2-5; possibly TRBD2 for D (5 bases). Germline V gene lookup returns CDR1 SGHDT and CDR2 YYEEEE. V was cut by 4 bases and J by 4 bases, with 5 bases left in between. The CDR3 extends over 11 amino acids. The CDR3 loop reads CASSRGETQYF. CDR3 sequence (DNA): TGTGCCAGCAGCCGGGGAGAGACCCAGTACTTC.

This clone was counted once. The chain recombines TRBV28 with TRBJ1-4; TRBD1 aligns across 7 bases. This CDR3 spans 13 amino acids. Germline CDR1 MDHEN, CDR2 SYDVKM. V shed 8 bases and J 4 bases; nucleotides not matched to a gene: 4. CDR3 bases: TGTGCCAGCTACAGGGGTGGTAATGAAAAACTGTTTTTT. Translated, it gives CASYRGGNEKLFF.

CDR3 nucleotides: TGTGCCAGCAGCTCGCTTGAGGGCTACACCTTC. The encoded protein is CASSSLEGYTF. This chain connects TRBV7-9 to TRBJ1-2; D remains ambiguous. Germline lookup yields CDR1 SEHNR and CDR2 FQNEAQ (reference sequence). Trimming took off 4 bases at V and 8 bases at J, with 8 bases between the two ends. There are 11 residues in the CDR3.

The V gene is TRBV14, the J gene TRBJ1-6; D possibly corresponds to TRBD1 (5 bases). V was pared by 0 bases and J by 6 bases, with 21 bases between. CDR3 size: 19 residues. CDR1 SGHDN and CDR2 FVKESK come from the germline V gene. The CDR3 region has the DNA TGTGCCAGCAGCCAAGAGCGCCTTGACAGAACCATACTTAATTCACCCCTCCACTTT. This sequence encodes CASSQERLDRTILNSPLHF. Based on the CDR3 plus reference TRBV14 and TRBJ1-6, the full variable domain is EAGVTQFPSHSVIEKGQTVTLRCDPISGHDNLYWYRRVMGKEIKFLLHFVKESKQDESGMPNNRFLAERTGGTYSTLKVQPAELEDSGVYFCASSQERLDRTILNSPLHFGNGTRLTVT.

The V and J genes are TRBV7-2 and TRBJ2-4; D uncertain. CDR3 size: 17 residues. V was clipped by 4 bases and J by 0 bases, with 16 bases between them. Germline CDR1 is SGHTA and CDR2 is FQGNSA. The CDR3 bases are TGTGCCAGCAGCTCCCCCTTTTGGAGCCTAGCCAAAAACATTCAGTACTTC. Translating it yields CASSSPFWSLAKNIQYF.

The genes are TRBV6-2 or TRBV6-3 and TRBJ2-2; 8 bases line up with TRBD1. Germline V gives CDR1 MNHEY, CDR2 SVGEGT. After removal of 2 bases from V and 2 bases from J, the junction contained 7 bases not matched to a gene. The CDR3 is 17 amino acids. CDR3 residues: CASSYQQGAQNTGELFF. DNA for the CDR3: TGTGCCAGCAGTTACCAGCAGGGGGCGCAAAACACCGGGGAGCTGTTTTTT.

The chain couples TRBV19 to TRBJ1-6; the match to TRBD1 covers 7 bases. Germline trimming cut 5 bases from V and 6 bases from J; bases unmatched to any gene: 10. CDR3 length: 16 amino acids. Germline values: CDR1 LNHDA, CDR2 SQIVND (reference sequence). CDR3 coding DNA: TGTGCCAGTAGTCCGAGACAGGGTCAGGGTAATTCACCCCTCCACTTT. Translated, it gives CASSPRQGQGNSPLHF.

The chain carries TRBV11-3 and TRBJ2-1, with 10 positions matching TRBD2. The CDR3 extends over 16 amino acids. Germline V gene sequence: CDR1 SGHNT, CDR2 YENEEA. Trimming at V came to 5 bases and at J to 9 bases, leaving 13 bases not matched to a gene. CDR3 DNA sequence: TGTGCCAGCAGCCCGGGGACTAGCGAACATTCCATTGAGCAGTTCTTC. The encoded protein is CASSPGTSEHSIEQFF.

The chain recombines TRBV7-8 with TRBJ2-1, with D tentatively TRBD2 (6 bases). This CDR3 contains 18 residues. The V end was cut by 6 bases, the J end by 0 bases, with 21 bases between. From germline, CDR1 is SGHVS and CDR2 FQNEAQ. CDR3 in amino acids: CASRGRPTSRSSYNEQFF. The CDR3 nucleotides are TGTGCCAGCAGGGGGCGCCCCACTAGCCGCAGCTCCTACAATGAGCAGTTCTTC.

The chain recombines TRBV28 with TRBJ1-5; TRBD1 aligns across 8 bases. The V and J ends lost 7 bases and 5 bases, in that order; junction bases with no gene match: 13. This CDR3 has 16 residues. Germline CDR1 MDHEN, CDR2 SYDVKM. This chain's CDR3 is CASMVSSGTGHQPQHF. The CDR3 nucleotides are TGTGCCAGCATGGTTAGTTCCGGGACAGGACATCAGCCCCAGCATTTT.

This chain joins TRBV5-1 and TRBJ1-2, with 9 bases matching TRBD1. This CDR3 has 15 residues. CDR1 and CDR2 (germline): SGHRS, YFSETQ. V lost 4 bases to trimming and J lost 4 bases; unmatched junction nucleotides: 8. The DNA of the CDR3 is TGCGCCAGCAGCATAACCGGGACAGGGACCTATGGCTACACCTTC. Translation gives CASSITGTGTYGYTF.

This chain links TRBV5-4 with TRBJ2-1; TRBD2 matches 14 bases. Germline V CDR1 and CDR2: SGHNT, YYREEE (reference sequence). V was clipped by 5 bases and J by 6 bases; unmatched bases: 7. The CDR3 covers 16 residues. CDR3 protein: CASRPQTSGRANEQFF. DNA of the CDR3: TGTGCCAGCAGGCCTCAGACTAGCGGGAGGGCCAATGAGCAGTTCTTC.

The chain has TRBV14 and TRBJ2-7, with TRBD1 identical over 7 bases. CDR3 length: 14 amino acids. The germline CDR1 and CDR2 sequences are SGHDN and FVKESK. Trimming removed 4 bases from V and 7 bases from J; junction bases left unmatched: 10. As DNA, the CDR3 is TGTGCCAGCAGCCTTCGACAGGGAACGGGAGAGCAGTACTTC. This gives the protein CASSLRQGTGEQYF.

The CDR3 DNA is TGTGCCAGCAGACAACGACAGACTCAGAACACTGAAGCTTTCTTT. Translating it yields CASRQRQTQNTEAFF. The chain has TRBV2 and TRBJ1-1; D perhaps matches TRBD1 (5 bases). This CDR3 is 15 amino acids long. The V gene's germline CDR1 is SNHLY and CDR2 FYNNEI. V was clipped by 6 bases and J by 1 base, with 15 bases between them.

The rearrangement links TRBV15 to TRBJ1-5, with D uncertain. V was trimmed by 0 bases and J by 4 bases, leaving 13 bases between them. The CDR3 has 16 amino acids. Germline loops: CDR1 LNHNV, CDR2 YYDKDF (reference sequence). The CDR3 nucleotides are TGTGCCACCAGCAGAGATATGTCAGTACCGAATCAGCCCCAGCATTTT. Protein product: CATSRDMSVPNQPQHF.

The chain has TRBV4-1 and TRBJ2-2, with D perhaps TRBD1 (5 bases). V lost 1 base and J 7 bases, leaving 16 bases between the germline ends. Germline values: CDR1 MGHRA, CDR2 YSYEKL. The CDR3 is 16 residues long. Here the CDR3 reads CASSQGKDTTVGELFF. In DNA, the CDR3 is TGCGCCAGCAGCCAAGGAAAGGACACAACCGTCGGGGAGCTGTTTTTT.

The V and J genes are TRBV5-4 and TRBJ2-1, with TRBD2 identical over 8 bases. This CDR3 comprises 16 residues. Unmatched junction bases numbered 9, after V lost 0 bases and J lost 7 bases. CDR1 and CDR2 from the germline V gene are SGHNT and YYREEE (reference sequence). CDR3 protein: CASSLGDYGRANEQFF. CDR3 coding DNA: TGTGCCAGCAGCTTGGGCGACTACGGGAGGGCGAATGAGCAGTTCTTC.